The 25 T cell receptor beta chains reported below all come from one sample, sequenced in a study of shared clonotypes between healthy human individuals (dated by TCRdb to the early 2020s). CD8 naive samples consisted of CD45RO-negative cells that were positively selected for CCR7, yielding a CD45RA+CCR7+ population without TemRA cells. The library relied on the immunoSEQ multiplex PCR assay. The clones in this table, taken by TCRdb from immuneACCESS, are in-frame only. Not every clone is retained; where verified, under half of the shortfall comes from an unresolved V gene, and the cause of the rest is unknown. The sample records hundreds of thousands of clones, 90% to 97% of which are singletons. Clones ranked in the top ten supply 0.11% of the sample. Sequencing input: naive CD8+ T cells sorted from blood. Explained via the paper, the cell subset or site label denotes: CD45RA+CCR7+. These TCRs come from a woman in her thirties in good health.

This clone occurred once. J is TRBJ2-1 and V is TRBV6-1; D possibly corresponds to TRBD2 (6 bases). The germline CDR1 and CDR2 sequences are MNHNS and SASEGT. V shed 2 bases and J shed 7 bases, with 18 bases lying between them. The CDR3 spans 16 residues. CDR3 DNA sequence: TGTGCCAGCAGTGAACCGCGGGGTGGTAGTCCAAATGAGCAGTTCTTC. It specifies CASSEPRGGSPNEQFF.

The chain combines TRBV28 with TRBJ2-7, with 9 positions matching TRBD1. The V and J ends lost 6 bases and 1 base, in that order; junction bases with no gene match: 7. The CDR3 spans 15 residues. Germline V gene lookup returns CDR1 MDHEN and CDR2 SYDVKM. In DNA, the CDR3 is TGTGCCAGCAGCCACGGGACAGGGCTTTCCTACGAGCAGTACTTC. This sequence encodes CASSHGTGLSYEQYF.

The sample holds one count of this clone. The chain employs TRBV5-6 and TRBJ2-7; D unresolved. V gave up 3 bases and J gave up 2 bases, with 18 bases separating them. The CDR3 has 16 amino acids. CDR1 and CDR2 (germline): SGHDT, YYEEEE. Here the CDR3 reads CASSSQRREFTYEQYF. The CDR3 DNA reads TGTGCCAGCAGCTCTCAACGGCGCGAGTTTACCTACGAGCAGTACTTC.

The V gene is TRBV10-1, the J gene TRBJ2-7; no definite D call. Trimming took off 3 bases at V and 4 bases at J, with 19 bases between the two ends. The CDR3 is 16 amino acids. The germline gives CDR1 WNHNN, CDR2 SYGVQD (reference sequence). The CDR3 loop reads CASSDPGPYLQYEQYF. In DNA form, the CDR3 reads TGCGCCAGCAGTGACCCCGGACCATACCTCCAGTACGAGCAGTACTTC.

A single count supports this clone. The rearrangement links TRBV29-1 to TRBJ2-1; TRBD2 matches 11 bases. CDR3 size: 16 residues. The J segment lost 3 bases and the V segment lost 4 bases, leaving 8 bases of the junction unmatched. Germline V gives CDR1 SQVTM, CDR2 ANQGSEA. The chain's CDR3 is CSVVGRSGRDYNEQFF. The CDR3 nucleotides are TGCAGCGTTGTGGGCCGTAGCGGGAGGGACTACAATGAGCAGTTCTTC.

The chain joins TRBV5-1 to TRBJ2-5; TRBD1 agrees at 11 bases. There are 16 residues in the CDR3. J gave up 5 bases and V 4 bases, and 10 bases lay outside the gene matches. Germline V gene data show CDR1 as SGHRS and CDR2 as YFSETQ. The CDR3 region is CASSARDRGVFETQYF. The DNA for the CDR3 is TGCGCCAGCAGCGCACGGGACAGGGGGGTATTTGAGACCCAGTACTTC.

The chain has TRBV4-1 and TRBJ1-5; maybe TRBD1 (5 bases). Germline-derived CDR1 and CDR2 are MGHRA and YSYEKL. The CDR3 sequence is 14 residues long. Trimming removed 8 bases from V and 5 bases from J, with 16 bases in between. The CDR3 is CASGHVGTYQPQHF. CDR3 nucleotide sequence: TGCGCCAGCGGACACGTGGGGACCTATCAGCCCCAGCATTTT.

V usage is TRBV28 and J usage is TRBJ1-5; D is unresolved. CDR3 size: 14 residues. Germline CDR1 is MDHEN and CDR2 is SYDVKM. Trimming took 7 bases from V and 9 from J, leaving 19 bases between them. CDR3 sequence: CASTSSTLHRPQHF. DNA of the CDR3: TGTGCCAGCACCTCCTCCACCCTCCATCGGCCCCAGCATTTT.

This rearrangement joins TRBV30 to TRBJ2-7; TRBD1 matches 10 bases. The CDR3 has 14 amino acids. Germline CDR1 and CDR2: GTSNPN and SVGIG (reference sequence). V trimming: 2 bases; J trimming: 4 bases; junction bases outside the gene matches: 5. The CDR3, as DNA: TGTGCCTGGAGTTTTGGGACAGGGGATTACGAGCAGTACTTC. As protein: CAWSFGTGDYEQYF.

This clone was picked up one time. The J gene is TRBJ2-3, the V gene TRBV4-2; no reliable D call. Germline CDR1 is LGHNA and CDR2 is YNFKEQ. Trimming shortened V by 6 bases and J by 1 base, and 2 bases separated the two germline ends. This CDR3 is 11 amino acids long. This CDR3 reads CASRRTDTQYF. CDR3 sequence (DNA): TGTGCCAGCAGGCGCACAGATACGCAGTATTTT.

With respect to this clone: The sample carries other DNA sequences with the same CDR3. The chain employs TRBV29-1 and TRBJ2-7; D unclear. Trimming cost V 1 base and J 4 bases, with 5 bases left between them. The CDR3 contains 11 residues. Per germline, CDR1 SQVTM and CDR2 ANQGSEA. The CDR3 nucleotides read TGCAGCGTTGAAGTGGGTTACGAGCAGTACTTC. It codes for CSVEVGYEQYF.

V is TRBV7-8 and J is TRBJ1-4; D not resolved. Germline-derived CDR1 and CDR2 are SGHVS and FQNEAQ. This CDR3 comprises 17 residues. Trimming removed 4 bases at V and 0 bases at J, with 15 bases between. CDR3 nucleotide sequence: TGTGCCAGCAGCTCCCCCCGAGGCTCTGCAACTAATGAAAAACTGTTTTTT. Amino acid sequence: CASSSPRGSATNEKLFF.

This clone has a single count. V gene TRBV30 combines with J gene TRBJ1-3; 7 nucleotides align to TRBD1. Per the germline V gene, CDR1 is GTSNPN and CDR2 is SVGIG (reference sequence). This CDR3 is built from 14 residues. V lost 4 bases to trimming and J lost 0 bases; unmatched junction nucleotides: 3. The CDR3 loop is CAWNGQDSGNTIYF. In nucleotides, the CDR3 is TGTGCCTGGAACGGACAGGACTCTGGAAACACCATATATTTT.

The chain couples TRBV27 to TRBJ1-2; 7 bases line up with TRBD1. Germline trimming cut 6 bases from V and 6 bases from J; bases unmatched to any gene: 7. This CDR3 spans 13 amino acids. Germline CDR1 reads MNHEY; CDR2 reads SMNVEV (reference sequence). CDR3 sequence reads: CASSVTGFDGYTF. The CDR3 nucleotides read TGTGCCAGCAGCGTGACAGGGTTCGATGGCTACACCTTC.

This sequence joins TRBV4-1 and TRBJ1-4; 8 nucleotides match TRBD1. The V gene end was trimmed by 2 bases and the J gene end by 6 bases; junction bases not matched to a gene: 8. From germline, CDR1 is MGHRA and CDR2 YSYEKL. The CDR3 has 16 amino acids. The CDR3 DNA reads as TGCGCCAGCAGCCAACCAGCGACAGGGGAGGATGAAAAACTGTTTTTT. Amino acid sequence: CASSQPATGEDEKLFF.

The chain has TRBV7-8 and TRBJ2-7, with 11 positions matching TRBD2. V gave up 0 bases and J gave up 4 bases; unmatched junction bases: 11. The CDR3 runs to 18 residues. CDR1 and CDR2 (germline): SGHVS, FQNEAQ. The DNA of the CDR3 is TGTGCCAGCAGCTTAGCGAGGGTAGCGGGAGGGCCGGGTTACGAGCAGTACTTC. Protein: CASSLARVAGGPGYEQYF.

The chain combines TRBV19 with TRBJ1-1; no definite D call. V gave up 4 bases and J gave up 6 bases, with 18 bases separating them. CDR3 length: 15 residues. The V gene's germline CDR1 is LNHDA and CDR2 SQIVND (reference sequence). The CDR3 loop is CASSTPQRTSPEAFF. In DNA, the CDR3 is TGTGCCAGTAGTACCCCCCAACGGACGTCCCCTGAAGCTTTCTTT.

Note on this clone: Within the sample, other DNA sequences also encode this same CDR3. The chain is built from TRBV27 and TRBJ1-5, with D unresolved. V gave up 2 bases and J gave up 4 bases, with 9 bases separating them. Germline V CDR1 and CDR2: MNHEY, SMNVEV (reference sequence). CDR3 length: 14 amino acids. CDR3 nucleotide sequence: TGTGCCAGCAGTTTAGGCGGCTCAAATCAGCCCCAGCATTTT. Its translation is CASSLGGSNQPQHF.

Only one count was recorded for this clone. The CDR3: CSTHPTGEYGYTF. In DNA, the CDR3 is TGCAGCACCCACCCCACAGGGGAATATGGCTACACCTTC. The gene calls are TRBV29-1 and TRBJ1-2; 7 bases fit TRBD1. Losses at the gene ends were 8 bases for V and 5 bases for J; bases not matched to a gene: 11. The CDR3 contains 13 residues. Germline V gene sequence: CDR1 SQVTM, CDR2 ANQGSEA.

This rearrangement joins TRBV7-8 to TRBJ2-3; unclear D gene. In germline, CDR1 is SGHVS, CDR2 FQNEAQ. V was trimmed by 1 base and J by 6 bases, leaving 8 bases between them. The CDR3 consists of 13 residues. CDR3 amino acids: CASSLGGADTQYF. CDR3 nucleotide sequence: TGTGCCAGCAGCTTAGGAGGAGCGGATACGCAGTATTTT.

V usage is TRBV27 and J usage is TRBJ2-4; no firm D call. Germline values: CDR1 MNHEY, CDR2 SMNVEV (reference sequence). Trimming took 6 bases from V and 1 from J, leaving 13 bases between them. The CDR3 extends over 15 amino acids. For the CDR3, the DNA is TGTGCCAGCAGCGGTAGGGCCAGCGCCAAAAACATTCAGTACTTC. This encodes CASSGRASAKNIQYF.

With regard to this clone: The same CDR3 arises from other DNA sequences in this sample as well. The chain joins TRBV27 to TRBJ2-7; D may be TRBD1 (6 bases). V shed 0 bases and J shed 2 bases, with 8 bases lying between them. The germline V gene has CDR1 MNHEY and CDR2 SMNVEV (reference sequence). This CDR3 region has 14 residues. The chain's CDR3 is CASSLSTGTYEQYF. CDR3 coding DNA: TGTGCCAGCAGTTTATCGACAGGAACCTACGAGCAGTACTTC.

CDR3 amino acids: CASSSRQTYEAFF. The DNA for the CDR3 is TGTGCCAGTAGTTCGCGACAGACATATGAAGCTTTCTTT. This chain joins TRBV19 and TRBJ1-1, with D possibly TRBD1 on 5 matching bases. The V end lost 5 bases, the J end lost 7 bases, and 14 bases lay between the germline ends. This CDR3 is 13 amino acids long. Germline V gene lookup returns CDR1 LNHDA and CDR2 SQIVND (reference sequence).

Turning to this clone: Other DNA sequences in the same sample also yield this CDR3. The CDR3: CASSFGVRTEAFF. CDR3 bases: TGTGCCAGCAGTTTCGGGGTTAGGACTGAAGCTTTCTTT. This chain uses TRBV27 with TRBJ1-1; D is undetermined. This CDR3 contains 13 residues. The germline V gene has CDR1 MNHEY and CDR2 SMNVEV (reference sequence). The ends were cut back, 3 bases at V and 5 bases at J, with 10 bases in the middle.

Details on this clone: A junction boundary mismatches the germline segment, possibly from a read error. The rearrangement uses TRBV13 and TRBJ1-1, with 7 bases that match TRBD1. There are 14 residues in the CDR3. Germline loops: CDR1 PRHDT, CDR2 FYEKMQ (reference sequence). Here the CDR3 DNA reads TGTGCCAGCAGCTTAGGGACAGGGAACGCTGAAGCTTTCTTT. As protein: CASSLGTGNAEAFF.